The 15 T cell receptor beta chains listed next were all sequenced from one sample in a study of cytomegalovirus exposure and HLA in healthy donors. PCR used 60 Vbeta primers and 13 Jbeta primers. The method was immunoSEQ multiplex PCR; TCRdb's version includes in-frame clones alone and lacks a portion of them. The sample records some 200,000 clones, more than 65% being singletons. The sample consisted of PBMCs. The receptors were gathered from a man aged 50 or older in good health and CMV-seronegative.

This chain uses TRBV5-4 with TRBJ2-1; TRBD1 might be the D (5 bases). Per the germline V gene, CDR1 is SGHNT and CDR2 is YYREEE (reference sequence). Trimming left V 5 bases short and J 14 bases short, with 23 bases between. CDR3 size: 14 residues. The chain's CDR3 is CASSSPEAGKVEFF. In DNA, the CDR3 is TGTGCCAGCAGTTCTCCCGAGGCAGGGAAGGTAGAGTTCTTC.

The chain has TRBV6-5 and TRBJ2-1, with TRBD1 identical over 8 bases. CDR1 and CDR2 from the germline V gene are MNHEY and SVGAGI. This CDR3 comprises 15 residues. Trimming cost V 6 bases and J 5 bases; bases outside gene matches: 9. CDR3 nucleotides: TGTGCCAGCAGAGACAGGGGTTTAGGAAACAATGAGCAGTTCTTC. This sequence encodes CASRDRGLGNNEQFF.

The rearrangement links TRBV5-6 to TRBJ1-1; 9 bases match TRBD1. The length of the CDR3 is 17 residues. CDR1 is SGHDT and CDR2 is YYEEEE in the germline V gene. V lost 3 bases and J lost 1; bases outside the gene matches: 10. The CDR3 region is CASSYDTGGYRNTEAFF. The CDR3 DNA sequence: TGTGCCAGCAGCTACGACACAGGGGGCTATCGGAACACTGAAGCTTTCTTT.

This clone was seen once. The rearrangement joins TRBV5-6 to TRBJ2-5; no definite D call. The CDR3 totals 13 residues. Germline CDR1 is SGHDT and CDR2 is YYEEEE. Trimming stripped 4 bases from V and 4 bases from J, with 11 bases between. This chain's CDR3 is CASSPGAAETQYF. The DNA of the CDR3 is TGTGCCAGCAGCCCAGGTGCCGCAGAGACCCAGTACTTC.

In its sample, this clone was seen once. This chain joins TRBV7-9 and TRBJ2-7, with D maybe TRBD1 (6 bases). The CDR3 is made up of 14 amino acids. Trimming removed 4 bases from V and 2 bases from J, with 12 bases in between. Germline V gene sequence: CDR1 SEHNR, CDR2 FQNEAQ (reference sequence). CDR3 in amino acids: CASSSVGGPYEQYF. The CDR3 DNA sequence: TGTGCCAGCAGCTCCGTAGGGGGTCCCTACGAGCAGTACTTC.

This clone was seen only a few times. The chain combines TRBV5-5 with TRBJ1-4, with D perhaps matching TRBD1 (5 bases). There are 13 residues in the CDR3. V was pared by 3 bases and J by 8 bases, with 11 bases between. CDR1 is SGHKS, CDR2 YYEKEE, per germline (reference sequence). The CDR3 is CASSWDFREKLFF. CDR3 nucleotides: TGTGCCAGCAGCTGGGACTTTCGGGAAAAACTGTTTTTT.

Written as DNA, the CDR3 is TGTGCCAGCAGCTCGTCGGTAGGGCCGGGGGAGCAGTACTTC. Encoded protein: CASSSSVGPGEQYF. This rearrangement joins TRBV11-2 to TRBJ2-7, with D possibly TRBD2 on 5 matching bases. The CDR3 totals 14 residues. Looked up from germline, CDR1 is SGHAT and CDR2 is FQNNGV. V was pared by 4 bases and J by 7 bases, with 17 bases between.

This rearrangement joins TRBV30 to TRBJ2-7, with TRBD1 as a possible D gene (6 bases). Germline V gene data show CDR1 as GTSNPN and CDR2 as SVGIG (reference sequence). Trimming removed 3 bases from V and 2 bases from J, with 11 bases in between. The CDR3 is made up of 13 amino acids. The DNA for the CDR3 is TGTGCCTGGAGGGCGTCAGGGGCCTACGAGCAGTACTTC. It translates to CAWRASGAYEQYF.

The chain joins TRBV15 to TRBJ2-1; the match to TRBD1 covers 7 bases. The germline gives CDR1 LNHNV, CDR2 YYDKDF (reference sequence). V trimming: 1 base; J trimming: 10 bases; junction bases outside the gene matches: 7. The CDR3 extends over 14 amino acids. Here the CDR3 reads CATSRADRAWEQFF. For the CDR3, the DNA is TGTGCCACCAGCAGAGCAGACAGGGCTTGGGAGCAGTTCTTC.

V gene TRBV5-4 combines with J gene TRBJ1-1; D not resolved. Trimming took off 4 bases at V and 3 bases at J, with 13 bases between the two ends. The CDR3 extends over 14 amino acids. Per the germline V gene, CDR1 is SGHNT and CDR2 is YYREEE (reference sequence). The CDR3 region has the DNA TGTGCCAGCAGCCCTAGCTATGGAGACACTGAAGCTTTCTTT. Its translation is CASSPSYGDTEAFF.

V gene TRBV5-5 combines with J gene TRBJ1-1, with D maybe TRBD1 (6 bases). V lost 0 bases to trimming and J lost 1 base, with 16 bases between them. Germline V lookup: CDR1 SGHKS, CDR2 YYEKEE (reference sequence). The CDR3 sequence is 17 residues long. CDR3 in DNA: TGTGCCAGCAGCTTGGGGGACACCCCAATAGGGAACACTGAAGCTTTCTTT. Encoded protein: CASSLGDTPIGNTEAFF.

The V and J genes are TRBV7-9 and TRBJ1-5; the D gene is possibly TRBD1 (5 bases). The CDR3 runs 14 residues. Deletions cut 2 bases from V and 4 bases from J, with 9 bases between. Looked up from germline, CDR1 is SEHNR and CDR2 is FQNEAQ (reference sequence). CDR3 residues: CASSLMAGNQPQHF. The CDR3 DNA reads TGTGCCAGCAGCTTAATGGCAGGGAATCAGCCCCAGCATTTT. The full variable domain, its missing parts supplied by reference TRBV7-9 and TRBJ1-5, is DTGVSQNPRHKITKRGQNVTFRCDPISEHNRLYWYRQTLGQGPEFLTYFQNEAQLEKSRLLSDRFSAERPKGSFSTLEIQRTEQGDSAMYLCASSLMAGNQPQHFGDGTRLSIL.

This chain uses TRBV5-5 with TRBJ2-7, with TRBD1 identical over 10 bases. The CDR3 is 16 residues long. The junction had 10 bases not matched to a gene; V was cut back by 2 bases and J by 5 bases. The germline V gene has CDR1 SGHKS and CDR2 YYEKEE (reference sequence). The CDR3 nucleotides are TGTGCCAGCAGCTTCTTCGACAGGGGGCTTCGCAACGAGCAGTACTTC. Translating gives CASSFFDRGLRNEQYF.

V gene TRBV2 combines with J gene TRBJ2-7; TRBD2 matches 7 bases. Germline CDR1 reads SNHLY; CDR2 reads FYNNEI. J gave up 3 bases and V 5 bases, and 13 bases lay outside the gene matches. This CDR3 comprises 16 residues. As DNA, the CDR3 is TGTGCCAGCAGTCCCAGCGGGGCCCTCCCCCTCTACGAGCAGTACTTC. It yields the protein CASSPSGALPLYEQYF.

Worth noting for this clone: An end of the junction differs from the germline gene, which may be a read error. The chain couples TRBV15 to TRBJ2-5; tentatively, D is TRBD2 (6 bases). From germline, CDR1 is LNHNV and CDR2 YYDKDF (reference sequence). CDR3 size: 12 residues. CDR3 bases: TGTGCCACCGCGGGGCTACAAGGGACCCAGTACTTC. This codes for CATAGLQGTQYF.